Listed below are T cell receptor beta chains from one sample, sequenced in a study of blood T cell repertoires in COVID-19. Generated by immunoSEQ multiplex PCR, the TCRdb table keeps only in-frame clones and is missing some. This sample has about 260,000 clones, with roughly 79% found just once. Sequencing input: peripheral blood. The receptors here all came from a woman of 80 years or more with acute or convalescent COVID-19. Each CDR3 is given without its conserved first and last residue. The order of the fields is CDR3 length, V gene, J gene, CDR3 protein.

>13|TRBV19|TRBJ2-7
ASSRGTGGVYEQY
>14|TRBV9|TRBJ2-3
ASTPGRLAGADTQY
>14|TRBV9|TRBJ2-5
ASSVAVGQGQETQY
>13|TRBV6-6|TRBJ1-6
ASSYAGTGDSPLH
>14|TRBV2|TRBJ2-3
ASSLPGTGGTDTQY
>12|TRBV5-4|TRBJ1-6
ASGIQGIDSPLH
>14|TRBV5-1|TRBJ2-1
ASSLDPGGGYNEQF
>11|TRBV2|TRBJ2-1
ASIRDRNNEQF
>12|TRBV29-1|TRBJ2-1
SAPRQELYNEQF
>12|TRBV5-6|TRBJ1-5
ASSFIHGNQPQH
>13|TRBV7-6|TRBJ1-1
ASSLAQGGNTEAF
>11|TRBV29-1|TRBJ2-7
SVEESGRGEQY
>9|TRBV6-5|TRBJ2-7
ASSGAYEQY
>13|TRBV28|TRBJ2-7
ASSLFTSGSPEQY
>11|TRBV6-1|TRBJ2-3
ASRGQGPDTQY
>13|TRBV2|TRBJ2-5
ASSEAGGSRETQY
>14|TRBV5-4|TRBJ1-6
ASSAQTGTYNSPLH
>14|TRBV19|TRBJ2-5
ASSTVTGGFGETQY
>12|TRBV9|TRBJ1-2
ASSLGGGYYGYT
>12|TRBV7-9|TRBJ2-3
ASSYRQLTDTQY
>12|TRBV6-5|TRBJ1-2
ASSKQGRNYGYT
>9|TRBV7-9|TRBJ1-2
ASSLGAGYT
>13|TRBV7-2|TRBJ1-3
ASSLEGAVWNTIY
>14|TRBV7-8|TRBJ1-3
ASSPASLPIGNTIY
>14|TRBV28|TRBJ2-3
ASINARGSGPDTQY
>14|TRBV7-2|TRBJ1-2
ASSFYGDTLVYGYT
>12|TRBV7-3|TRBJ2-2
ASSPRGGTGELF
>13|TRBV18|TRBJ1-1
ASSPRTGRNTEAF
>11|TRBV10-3|TRBJ1-1
AIRRLENTEAF
>12|TRBV19|TRBJ2-2
ASSITRSTGELF
>14|TRBV5-1|TRBJ2-2
ASSTGRDLSTGELF
>14|TRBV4-3|TRBJ1-6
ASSQDRTDLGSPLH
>14|TRBV6-2/TRBV6-3|TRBJ2-3
ASSKRTSGNTDTQY
>13|TRBV11-2|TRBJ1-3
ASSPQGPSGNTIY
>12|TRBV3-1/TRBV3-2|TRBJ1-4
ASSQGTAVRGLF
>13|TRBV2|TRBJ1-3
ASRETGFSGNTIY
>15|TRBV3-1/TRBV3-2|TRBJ2-3
ASSRRVLTGGTDTQY
>17|TRBV18|TRBJ2-1
ASSPGLAGALSSYNEQF
>12|TRBV18|TRBJ1-5
ASSPPGGNQPQH
>16|TRBV7-6|TRBJ2-3
ASSLSVDTGPRADTQY
>13|TRBV9|TRBJ1-2
ASSVLAGVEYGYT